The 21 T cell receptor beta chains in this list originate from one sample, sequenced in a study of graft-versus-host responses after intestinal transplantation. Antigen specificity for these receptors is unknown. TCRdb's copy holds only in-frame clones and misses some; the assay was immunoSEQ multiplex PCR. The sample holds 130,000 or so clones, over 85% seen once. The material sequenced was unstimulated CD4+ T cells sorted from spleen or lymph node cells, taken before intestinal transplant. The receptors derive from a human donor who received an intestinal transplant.

The chain joins TRBV29-1 to TRBJ1-3, with D possibly matching TRBD1 (5 bases). CDR1 is SQVTM and CDR2 is ANQGSEA in the germline V gene. This CDR3 region has 14 residues. Trimming left V 6 bases short and J 0 bases short, with 12 bases between. This chain's CDR3 is CSVRQSNSGNTIYF. As DNA, the CDR3 is TGCAGCGTACGACAGTCGAACTCTGGAAACACCATATATTTT.

The rearrangement links TRBV7-2 to TRBJ1-6; D might be TRBD1 (6 bases). V shed 5 bases and J shed 8 bases, with 10 bases lying between them. This CDR3 is 13 amino acids long. Germline CDR1 is SGHTA and CDR2 is FQGNSA. The CDR3 DNA reads TGTGCCAGCAGCCCTAACAGGGATTCACCCCTCCACTTT. It codes for CASSPNRDSPLHF.

The chain links TRBV7-9 to TRBJ1-3; D gene uncertain. Trimming stripped 1 base from V and 0 bases from J, with 4 bases between. This CDR3 has 14 residues. The germline gives CDR1 SEHNR, CDR2 FQNEAQ (reference sequence). CDR3 region: CASSLVSSGNTIYF. The CDR3 nucleotides read TGTGCCAGCAGCTTAGTGTCCTCTGGAAACACCATATATTTT.

The rearrangement uses TRBV6-1 and TRBJ1-2, with D possibly TRBD1 on 6 matching bases. CDR1 MNHNS and CDR2 SASEGT come from the germline V gene. The V gene lost 5 bases and the J gene lost 8 bases, with 12 bases spanning the gap. CDR3 length equals 12 residues. CDR3 residues: CASSTGTWGYTF. The DNA for the CDR3 is TGTGCCAGCAGTACAGGGACTTGGGGCTACACCTTC.

CDR3 loop: CASSQGLRETQYF. CDR3 sequence (DNA): TGCGCCAGCAGCCAAGGCCTACGAGAGACCCAGTACTTC. The chain is built from TRBV4-1 and TRBJ2-5; D gene unclear. This CDR3 has 13 amino acids. Trimming cost V 1 base and J 4 bases, with 7 bases left between them. Germline V gives CDR1 MGHRA, CDR2 YSYEKL.

The CDR3 region has the DNA TGTGCCAGCAGTGCGCGAGGGGACGGCAATGAGCAGTTCTTC. Its translation: CASSARGDGNEQFF. The chain joins TRBV27 to TRBJ2-1; D assignment may be TRBD1 or TRBD2 (5 bases each). Germline assignment: CDR1 MNHEY and CDR2 SMNVEV (reference sequence). The V end was cut by 5 bases, the J end by 6 bases, with 14 bases between. The CDR3 runs 14 residues.

This chain uses TRBV7-3 with TRBJ2-2; 9 bases agree with TRBD1. The CDR3 contains 15 residues. The germline V gene encodes CDR1 SGHTA and CDR2 FQGTGA. The J segment lost 2 bases and the V segment lost 8 bases, leaving 6 bases of the junction unmatched. Here the CDR3 reads CASGTGQGNTGELFF. Here the CDR3 DNA reads TGTGCCAGCGGAACGGGACAGGGCAACACCGGGGAGCTGTTTTTT. The complete variable domain, with remaining parts taken from reference TRBV7-3 and TRBJ2-2, reads GAGVSQTPSNKVTEKGKYVELRCDPISGHTALYWYRQSLGQGPEFLIYFQGTGAADDSGLPNDRFFAVRPEGSVSTLKIQRTERGDSAVYLCASGTGQGNTGELFFGEGSRLTVL.

The chain has TRBV11-3 and TRBJ2-7; a weak D match, TRBD1 (6 bases). This CDR3 comprises 14 residues. Germline CDR1 reads SGHNT; CDR2 reads YENEEA. Trimming cost V 5 bases and J 1 base, with 12 bases left between them. The CDR3 region has the DNA TGTGCCAGCAGCCCAGGACAGAATTCCTACGAGCAGTACTTC. It is translated as CASSPGQNSYEQYF.

The chain uses TRBV19 and TRBJ1-2; 8 bases align to TRBD1. The CDR3 covers 15 residues. V shed 4 bases, J shed 1 base, and the junction held 5 bases outside the gene matches. The germline V gene has CDR1 LNHDA and CDR2 SQIVND (reference sequence). The CDR3 sequence: CASSRTGGSNYGYTF. DNA for the CDR3: TGTGCCAGTAGTAGAACAGGGGGTAGTAACTATGGCTACACCTTC.

J is TRBJ2-3 and V is TRBV12-2; no check of the table's D call, TRBD2, against the DNA was made. TRBV12-2 is deemed a pseudogene. The CDR3 loop spans 20 amino acids. This chain's CDR3 is CASRLVGGNVEDGHTDTQYF. The CDR3 DNA follows: TGTGCAAGTCGCTTAGTTGGGGGGAACGTCGAGGATGGCCACACAGATACGCAGTATTTT.

The chain combines TRBV4-1 with TRBJ2-1, with D unresolved. V was pared by 0 bases and J by 0 bases, with 9 bases between. This CDR3 has 16 residues. Germline V gene data show CDR1 as MGHRA and CDR2 as YSYEKL. The CDR3 DNA reads as TGCGCCAGCAGCCAAGAGGCGGTCGACTCCTACAATGAGCAGTTCTTC. This translates into CASSQEAVDSYNEQFF.

This chain uses TRBV6-5 with TRBJ1-2; D might be TRBD1 (5 bases). The CDR3 runs 14 residues. The V and J ends lost 5 bases and 2 bases respectively, with 12 bases between them. The germline CDR1 and CDR2 sequences are MNHEY and SVGAGI. Here the CDR3 DNA reads TGTGCCAGCAGTCCAAGCCGGGACAACTATGGCTACACCTTC. Translation gives CASSPSRDNYGYTF.

This rearrangement joins TRBV29-1 to TRBJ2-3; the match to TRBD2 covers 13 bases. This CDR3 spans 16 amino acids. V shed 2 bases, J shed 5 bases, and the junction held 7 bases outside the gene matches. The germline gives CDR1 SQVTM, CDR2 ANQGSEA. The CDR3 nucleotides read TGCAGCGTTGAACTACTAGCGGGGGGGCTCGGAGATACGCAGTATTTT. As protein: CSVELLAGGLGDTQYF.

The chain carries TRBV14 and TRBJ2-6; D may be TRBD1 (5 bases). V was pared by 4 bases and J by 4 bases, with 23 bases between. From germline, CDR1 is SGHDN and CDR2 FVKESK. The CDR3 runs 19 residues. For the CDR3, the DNA is TGTGCCAGCAGCCGTTATGATAGGGGCGAAGCAGAAGGGGCCAACGTCCTGACTTTC. Protein product: CASSRYDRGEAEGANVLTF.

V is TRBV13 and J is TRBJ1-2, with D perhaps TRBD1 (5 bases). This CDR3 has 13 amino acids. The V end was cut by 0 bases, the J end by 7 bases, with 9 bases between. CDR1 PRHDT and CDR2 FYEKMQ come from the germline V gene (reference sequence). DNA of the CDR3: TGTGCCAGCAGCTTAGGAGGGGTAGGTGGCTACACCTTC. The encoded protein is CASSLGGVGGYTF.

The chain has TRBV5-4 and TRBJ2-1; 8 nucleotides line up with TRBD2. V lost 5 bases, J lost 1 base, and 8 bases stayed unmatched. The germline V gene encodes CDR1 SGHNT and CDR2 YYREEE (reference sequence). This CDR3 has 16 residues. In DNA form, the CDR3 reads TGTGCCAGCAGTCCTCAGCGGGGGAGGTCCTACAATGAGCAGTTCTTC. Translated: CASSPQRGRSYNEQFF. The full variable domain, rest sourced from reference TRBV5-4 and TRBJ2-1, is ETGVTQSPTHLIKTRGQQVTLRCSSQSGHNTVSWYQQALGQGPQFIFQYYREEENGRGNFPPRFSGLQFPNYSSELNVNALELDDSALYLCASSPQRGRSYNEQFFGPGTRLTVL.

The chain recombines TRBV10-3 with TRBJ1-5; 7 positions match TRBD1. CDR3 length equals 14 residues. Germline CDR1 is ENHRY and CDR2 is SYGVKD. V dropped 10 bases and J dropped 7; count of bases not matched to a gene: 13. CDR3 in DNA: TGTGCCACCTCGGTCGACAGGGATAAACAGCCCCAGCATTTT. Translated: CATSVDRDKQPQHF.

In regard to this clone: The junction does not match germline at one end; this may be a read error. The chain carries TRBV10-3 and TRBJ1-2; no clear D gene. The CDR3 has 16 amino acids. The germline V gene has CDR1 ENHRY and CDR2 SYGVKD. The CDR3 is CAISNPAGRENYGYTF. Written as DNA, the CDR3 is TGTGCGATCAGTAACCCCGCGGGCCGTGAAAACTATGGCTACACCTTC.

The gene calls are TRBV6-1 and TRBJ2-3, with 16 bases lining up with TRBD2. V dropped 6 bases and J dropped 4; count of bases not matched to a gene: 1. The CDR3 totals 15 residues. Germline V gene sequence: CDR1 MNHNS, CDR2 SASEGT. DNA of the CDR3: TGTGCCAGCAGGGGACTAGCGGGGGGGCCAGATACGCAGTATTTT. It translates to CASRGLAGGPDTQYF.

The chain carries TRBV6-1 and TRBJ1-4; perhaps TRBD1 as D (5 bases). CDR3 length equals 15 residues. Trimming took 6 bases from V and 2 from J, leaving 13 bases between them. In germline, CDR1 is MNHNS, CDR2 SASEGT. CDR3 residues: CASSPSGLTNEKLFF. CDR3 DNA: TGTGCCAGCAGCCCCTCGGGGCTCACTAATGAAAAACTGTTTTTT.

This clone has just one count. V is TRBV4-3 and J is TRBJ2-1; D is undetermined. V was cut by 3 bases and J by 5 bases, with 2 bases left in between. This CDR3 spans 11 amino acids. CDR1 LGHNA and CDR2 YSLEER come from the germline V gene. The CDR3 sequence: CASSHNNEQFF. CDR3 sequence (DNA): TGCGCCAGCAGCCACAACAATGAGCAGTTCTTC.